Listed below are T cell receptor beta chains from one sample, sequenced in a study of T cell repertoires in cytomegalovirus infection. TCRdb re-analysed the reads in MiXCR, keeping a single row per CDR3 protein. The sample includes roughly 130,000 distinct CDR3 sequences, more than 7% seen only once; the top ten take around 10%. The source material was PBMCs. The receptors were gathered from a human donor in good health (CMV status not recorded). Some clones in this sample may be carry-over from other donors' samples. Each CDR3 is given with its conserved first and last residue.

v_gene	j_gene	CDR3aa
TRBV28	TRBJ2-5	CASSFIAGTSETQYF
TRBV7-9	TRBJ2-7	CASSLAAAREQYF
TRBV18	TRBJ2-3	CASSPERTDTQYF
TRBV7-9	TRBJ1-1	CASRQPGGGGDTEAFF
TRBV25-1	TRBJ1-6	CASSAGDREASPLHF
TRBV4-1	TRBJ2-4	CASSQEVGLAKNIQYF
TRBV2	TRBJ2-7	CASRERVIYEQYF
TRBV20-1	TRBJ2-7	CSARKRSSYEQYF
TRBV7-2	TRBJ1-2	CASSLRTPGTGGGYTF
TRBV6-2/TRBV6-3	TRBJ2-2	CASTVGARAGELFF
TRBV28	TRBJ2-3	CASSPGTSGGTDTQYF
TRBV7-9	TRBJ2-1	CASSLEAVWGSVGGNEQFF
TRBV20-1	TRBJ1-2	CSGGGGASNYGYTF
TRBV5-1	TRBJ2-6	CASSLGPGANVLTF
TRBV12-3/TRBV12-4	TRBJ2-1	CASSLSARGRGYNEQFF
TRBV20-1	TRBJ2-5	CSARDPPLETQYF
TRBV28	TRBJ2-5	CASSLLAGGLETQYF
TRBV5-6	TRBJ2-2	CASSLGPANTGELFF
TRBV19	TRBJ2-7	CASNGQGGTYEQYF
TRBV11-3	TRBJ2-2	CSGSPGLAGGPDTGELFF
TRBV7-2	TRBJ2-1	CASSLESSGGTYNEQFF
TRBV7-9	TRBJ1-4	CASSPWAIGSTNEKLFF
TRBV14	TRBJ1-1	CASSQEGGPRNTEAFF
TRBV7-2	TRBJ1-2	CASSPRTGLASGYTF
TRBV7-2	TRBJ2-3	CASSSEITNTQYF
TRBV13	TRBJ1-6	CASSADSYNSPLHF
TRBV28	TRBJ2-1	CASSSREQFF
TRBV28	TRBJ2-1	CASKASGGGYEQFF
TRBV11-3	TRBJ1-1	CASSSDRGTSTEAFF
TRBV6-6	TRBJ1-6	CATGGTGDGSPLHF
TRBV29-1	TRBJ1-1	CSVVGDTEAFF
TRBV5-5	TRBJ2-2	CASTPSGGYTGELFF
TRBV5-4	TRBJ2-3	CASRPGLAGGSTDTQYF
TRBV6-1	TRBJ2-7	CASSVYDRSYEQYF
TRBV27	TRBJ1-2	CASRTTGGAHGYTF
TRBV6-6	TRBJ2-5	CASSYSTGGTQETQYF
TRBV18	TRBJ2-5	CASSPQYQETQYF
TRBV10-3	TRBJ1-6	CAISGGSSYNSPLHF
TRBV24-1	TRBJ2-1	CATSDSRGLYNEQFF
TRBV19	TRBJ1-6	CASRPGTDNSPLHF
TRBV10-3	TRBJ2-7	CAISGGDGQYF
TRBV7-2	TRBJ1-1	CASSSEEDEAFF
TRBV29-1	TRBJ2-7	CSVEKGAYEQYF
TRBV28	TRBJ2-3	CASSPLERDTQYF
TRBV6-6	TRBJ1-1	CASSRGNPDTEAFF
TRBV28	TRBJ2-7	CASSLLSPYEQYF
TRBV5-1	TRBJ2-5	CASSLGGQALGETQYF
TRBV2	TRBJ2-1	CATRGFSYNEQFF
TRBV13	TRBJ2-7	CASSLENQGYEQYF
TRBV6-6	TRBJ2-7	CASSYQTGGGEQYF
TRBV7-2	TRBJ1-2	CASSLGTAPHYGYTF
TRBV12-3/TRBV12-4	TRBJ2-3	CASSLGNPYTDTQYF
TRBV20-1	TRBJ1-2	CSAKERHGYTF
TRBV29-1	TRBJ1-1	CSVVSVWEAFF
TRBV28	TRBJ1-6	CASSWAGDSYNSPLHF
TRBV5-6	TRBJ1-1	CASRIEGSFMNTEAFF
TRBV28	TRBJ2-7	CASGIHTSYEQYF